This T cell receptor beta chain was identified in a study of graft-versus-host responses after intestinal transplantation. Study-wide background: Transplants given to recipients were multivisceral, liver-intestinal, or isolated intestinal. Each recipient received anti-thymocyte globulin induction, then tacrolimus and steroids for around three years. General study results and limits: Declines in HvG clones occurring early post-transplant were associated with peak circulating GvH clone levels.

As to this clone: As yet, its antigen is unknown.

Only in-frame clones appear in the TCRdb table, and some are missing; sequencing was by immunoSEQ multiplex PCR. The data show around 120,000 clones, roughly 91% seen once. This TCR was recovered from a human donor who received an intestinal transplant. Sequences were derived from unstimulated CD4+ T cells sorted from spleen or lymph node cells, sampled before intestinal transplant.

The CDR3 reads CAWSGSPRDRGFTEAFF. Here the CDR3 DNA reads TGTGCCTGGAGTGGTTCCCCCCGGGACAGGGGTTTCACTGAAGCTTTCTTT. V gene TRBV30 combines with J gene TRBJ1-1; 10 nucleotides line up with TRBD1. The V gene end was trimmed by 1 base and the J gene end by 4 bases; junction bases not matched to a gene: 12. There are 17 residues in the CDR3. CDR1 is GTSNPN and CDR2 is SVGIG in the germline V gene (reference sequence). The variable domain in full, completed from reference TRBV30 and TRBJ1-1, reads SQTIHQWPATLVQPVGSPLSLECTVEGTSNPNLYWYRQAAGRGLQLLFYSVGIGQISSEVPQNLSASRPQDRQFILSSKKLLLSDSGFYLCAWSGSPRDRGFTEAFFGQGTRLTVV.